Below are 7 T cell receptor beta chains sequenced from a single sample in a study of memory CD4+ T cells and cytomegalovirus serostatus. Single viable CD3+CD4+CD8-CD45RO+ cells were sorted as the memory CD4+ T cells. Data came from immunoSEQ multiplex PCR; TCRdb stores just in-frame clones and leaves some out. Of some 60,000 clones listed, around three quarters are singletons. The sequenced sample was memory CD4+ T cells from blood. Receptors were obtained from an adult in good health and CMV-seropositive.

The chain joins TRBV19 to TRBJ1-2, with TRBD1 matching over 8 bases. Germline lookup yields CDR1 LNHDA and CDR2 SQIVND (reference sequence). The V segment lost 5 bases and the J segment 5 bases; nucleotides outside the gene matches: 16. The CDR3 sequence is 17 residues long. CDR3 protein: CASSDRTGTGLSYGYTF. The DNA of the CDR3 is TGTGCCAGTAGTGACCGAACCGGGACAGGTCTCTCGTATGGCTACACCTTC.

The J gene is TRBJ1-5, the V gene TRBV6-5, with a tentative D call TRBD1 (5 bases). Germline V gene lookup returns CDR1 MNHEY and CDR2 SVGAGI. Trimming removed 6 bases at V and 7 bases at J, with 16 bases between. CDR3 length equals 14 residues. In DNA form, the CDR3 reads TGTGCCAGCAGGTCCCGCCAGGGTGAGCAGCCCCAGCATTTT. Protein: CASRSRQGEQPQHF.

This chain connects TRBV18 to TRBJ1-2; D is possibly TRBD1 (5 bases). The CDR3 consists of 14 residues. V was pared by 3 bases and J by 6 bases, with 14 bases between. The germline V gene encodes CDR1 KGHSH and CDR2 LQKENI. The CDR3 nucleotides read TGTGCCAGCTCACCTAACCAGGGAGTAGATGGCTACACCTTC. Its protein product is CASSPNQGVDGYTF.

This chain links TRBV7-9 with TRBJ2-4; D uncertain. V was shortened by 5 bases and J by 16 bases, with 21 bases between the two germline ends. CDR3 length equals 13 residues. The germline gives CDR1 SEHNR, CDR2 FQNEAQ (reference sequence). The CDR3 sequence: CASSPVGTGRIYF. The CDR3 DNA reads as TGTGCCAGCAGCCCTGTAGGAACGGGCAGGATTTACTTC.

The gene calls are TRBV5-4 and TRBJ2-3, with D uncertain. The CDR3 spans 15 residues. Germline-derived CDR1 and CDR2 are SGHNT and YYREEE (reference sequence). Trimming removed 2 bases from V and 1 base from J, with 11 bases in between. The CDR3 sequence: CASSFGPPRTDTQYF. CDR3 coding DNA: TGTGCCAGCAGCTTCGGCCCTCCCCGCACAGATACGCAGTATTTT.

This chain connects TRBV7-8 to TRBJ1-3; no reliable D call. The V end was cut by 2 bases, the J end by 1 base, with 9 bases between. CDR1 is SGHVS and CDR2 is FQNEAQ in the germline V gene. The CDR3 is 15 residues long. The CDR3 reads CASSLTSGSGNTIYF. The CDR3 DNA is TGTGCCAGCAGCTTAACGTCAGGTTCTGGAAACACCATATATTTT.

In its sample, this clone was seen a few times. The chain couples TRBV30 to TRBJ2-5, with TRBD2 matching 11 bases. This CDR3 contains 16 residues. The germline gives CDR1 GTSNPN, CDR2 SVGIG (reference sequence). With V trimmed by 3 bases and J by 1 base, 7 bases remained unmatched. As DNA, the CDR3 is TGTGCCTGGAGCGGTTTTGGGACTAGCGGCCAAGAGACCCAGTACTTC. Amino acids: CAWSGFGTSGQETQYF.